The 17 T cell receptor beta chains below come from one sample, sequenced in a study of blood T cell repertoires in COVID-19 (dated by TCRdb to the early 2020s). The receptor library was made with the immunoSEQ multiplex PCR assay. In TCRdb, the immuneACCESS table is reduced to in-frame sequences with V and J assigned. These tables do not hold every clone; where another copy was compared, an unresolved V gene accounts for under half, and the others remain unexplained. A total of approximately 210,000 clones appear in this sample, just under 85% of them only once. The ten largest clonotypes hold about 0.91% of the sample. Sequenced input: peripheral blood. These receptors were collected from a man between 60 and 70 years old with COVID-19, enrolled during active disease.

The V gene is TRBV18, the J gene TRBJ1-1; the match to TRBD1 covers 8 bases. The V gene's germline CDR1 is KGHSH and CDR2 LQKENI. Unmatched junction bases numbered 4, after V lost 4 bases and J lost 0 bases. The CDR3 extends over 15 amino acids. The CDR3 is CASSRGQALNTEAFF. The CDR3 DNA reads TGTGCCAGCTCACGGGGACAGGCCTTGAACACTGAAGCTTTCTTT.

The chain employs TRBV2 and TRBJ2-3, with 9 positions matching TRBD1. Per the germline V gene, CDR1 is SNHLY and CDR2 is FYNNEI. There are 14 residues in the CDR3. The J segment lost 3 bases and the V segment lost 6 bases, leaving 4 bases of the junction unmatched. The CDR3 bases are TGTGCCAGCAGGAGGGACAGGGATACAGATACGCAGTATTTT. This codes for CASRRDRDTDTQYF.

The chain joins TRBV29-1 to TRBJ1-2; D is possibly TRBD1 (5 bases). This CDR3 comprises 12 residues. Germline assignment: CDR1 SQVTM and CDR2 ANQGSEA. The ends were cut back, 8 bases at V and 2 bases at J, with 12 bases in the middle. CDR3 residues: CSSGGGNYGYTF. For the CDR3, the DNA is TGCAGCTCCGGGGGGGGAAACTATGGCTACACCTTC. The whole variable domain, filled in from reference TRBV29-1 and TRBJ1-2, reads SAVISQKPSRDICQRGTSLTIQCQVDSQVTMMFWYRQQPGQSLTLIATANQGSEATYESGFVIDKFPISRPNLTFSTLTVSNMSPEDSSIYLCSSGGGNYGYTFGSGTRLTVV.

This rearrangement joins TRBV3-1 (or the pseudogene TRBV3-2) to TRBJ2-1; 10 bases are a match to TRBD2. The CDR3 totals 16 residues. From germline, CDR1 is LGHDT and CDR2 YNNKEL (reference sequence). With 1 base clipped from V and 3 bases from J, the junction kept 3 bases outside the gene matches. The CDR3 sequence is CASSQVAGGNYNEQFF. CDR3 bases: TGTGCCAGCAGCCAAGTAGCGGGAGGCAACTACAATGAGCAGTTCTTC.

The CDR3 here is CASSPGRWSSYEQYF. CDR3 DNA: TGTGCCAGCAGCCCGGGGAGGTGGAGCTCCTACGAGCAGTACTTC. This chain connects TRBV5-4 to TRBJ2-7, with a tentative D call TRBD2 (6 bases). The CDR3 is 15 residues long. The ends were cut back, 4 bases at V and 0 bases at J, with 14 bases in the middle. Looked up from germline, CDR1 is SGHNT and CDR2 is YYREEE (reference sequence). The variable domain in full, with the rest retrieved from reference TRBV5-4 and TRBJ2-7, is ETGVTQSPTHLIKTRGQQVTLRCSSQSGHNTVSWYQQALGQGPQFIFQYYREEENGRGNFPPRFSGLQFPNYSSELNVNALELDDSALYLCASSPGRWSSYEQYFGPGTRLTVT.

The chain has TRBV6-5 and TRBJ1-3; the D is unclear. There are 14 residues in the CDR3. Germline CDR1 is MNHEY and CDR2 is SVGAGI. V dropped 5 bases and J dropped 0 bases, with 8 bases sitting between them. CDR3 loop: CASSKTISGNTIYF. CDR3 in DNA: TGTGCCAGCAGTAAGACAATCTCTGGAAACACCATATATTTT.

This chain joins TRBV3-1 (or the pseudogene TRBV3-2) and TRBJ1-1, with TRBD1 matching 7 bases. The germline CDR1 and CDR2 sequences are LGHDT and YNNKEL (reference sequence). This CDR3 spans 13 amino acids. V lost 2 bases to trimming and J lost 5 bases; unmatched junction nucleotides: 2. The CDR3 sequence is CASSQLQGTEAFF. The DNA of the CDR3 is TGTGCCAGCAGCCAATTACAGGGGACTGAAGCTTTCTTT.

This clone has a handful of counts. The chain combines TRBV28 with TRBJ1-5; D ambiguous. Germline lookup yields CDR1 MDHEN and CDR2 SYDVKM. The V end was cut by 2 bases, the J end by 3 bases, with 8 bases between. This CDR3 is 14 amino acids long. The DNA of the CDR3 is TGTGCCAGCAGTTTACGAGGGTACAATCAGCCCCAGCATTTT. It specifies CASSLRGYNQPQHF. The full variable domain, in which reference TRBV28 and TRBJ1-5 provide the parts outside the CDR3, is DVKVTQSSRYLVKRTGEKVFLECVQDMDHENMFWYRQDPGLGLRLIYFSYDVKMKEKGDIPEGYSVSREKKERFSLILESASTNQTSMYLCASSLRGYNQPQHFGDGTRLSIL.

The DNA of the CDR3 is TGCGCCAGCAGCTGGAGGACAGGGGCGAACCACGAGCAGTACTTC. Protein sequence: CASSWRTGANHEQYF. The chain employs TRBV5-1 and TRBJ2-7; 9 nucleotides align to TRBD1. The germline gives CDR1 SGHRS, CDR2 YFSETQ. Trimming at V came to 3 bases and at J to 5 bases, leaving 9 bases not matched to a gene. The CDR3 length is 15 residues. Full variable domain (missing parts from reference TRBV5-1 and TRBJ2-7): KAGVTQTPRYLIKTRGQQVTLSCSPISGHRSVSWYQQTPGQGLQFLFEYFSETQRNKGNFPGRFSGRQFSNSRSEMNVSTLELGDSALYLCASSWRTGANHEQYFGPGTRLTVT.

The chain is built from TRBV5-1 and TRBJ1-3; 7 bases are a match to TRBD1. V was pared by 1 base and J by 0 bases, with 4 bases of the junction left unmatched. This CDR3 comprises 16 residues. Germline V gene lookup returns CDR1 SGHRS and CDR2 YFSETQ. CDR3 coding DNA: TGCGCCAGCAGCTTGATGACAGGGATCTCTGGAAACACCATATATTTT. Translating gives CASSLMTGISGNTIYF.

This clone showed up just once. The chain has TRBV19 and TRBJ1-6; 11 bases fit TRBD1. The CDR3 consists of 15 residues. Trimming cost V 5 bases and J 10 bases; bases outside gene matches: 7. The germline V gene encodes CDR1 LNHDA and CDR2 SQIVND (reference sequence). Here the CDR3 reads CASSLRTGGRSPLHF. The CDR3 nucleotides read TGTGCCAGTAGTCTGCGGACAGGGGGCCGATCACCCCTCCACTTT. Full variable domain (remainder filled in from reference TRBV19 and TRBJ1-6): DGGITQSPKYLFRKEGQNVTLSCEQNLNHDAMYWYRQDPGQGLRLIYYSQIVNDFQKGDIAEGYSVSREKKESFPLTVTSAQKNPTAFYLCASSLRTGGRSPLHFGNGTRLTVT.

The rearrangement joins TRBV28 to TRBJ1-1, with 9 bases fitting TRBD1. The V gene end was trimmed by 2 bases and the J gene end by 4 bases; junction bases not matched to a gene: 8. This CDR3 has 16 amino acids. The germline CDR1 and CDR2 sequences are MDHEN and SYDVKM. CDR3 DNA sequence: TGTGCCAGCAGTTTAGGGACAGGGTTCGCGGTCACTGAAGCTTTCTTT. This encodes CASSLGTGFAVTEAFF.

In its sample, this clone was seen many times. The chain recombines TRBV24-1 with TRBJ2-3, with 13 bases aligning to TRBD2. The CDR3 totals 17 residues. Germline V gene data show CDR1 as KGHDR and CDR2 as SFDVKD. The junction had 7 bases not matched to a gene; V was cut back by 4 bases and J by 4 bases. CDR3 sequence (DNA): TGTGCCACCAGTGACGGGAAGACTAGCGGGAGGCCAGATACGCAGTATTTT. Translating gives CATSDGKTSGRPDTQYF.

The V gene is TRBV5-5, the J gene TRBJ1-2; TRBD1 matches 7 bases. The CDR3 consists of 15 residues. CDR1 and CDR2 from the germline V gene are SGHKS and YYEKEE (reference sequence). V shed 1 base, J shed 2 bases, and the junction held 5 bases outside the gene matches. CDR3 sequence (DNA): TGTGCCAGCAGCTTGATAGGGACAGACAACTATGGCTACACCTTC. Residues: CASSLIGTDNYGYTF. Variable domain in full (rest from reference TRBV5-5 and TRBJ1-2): DAGVTQSPTHLIKTRGQQVTLRCSPISGHKSVSWYQQVLGQGPQFIFQYYEKEERGRGNFPDRFSARQFPNYSSELNVNALLLGDSALYLCASSLIGTDNYGYTFGSGTRLTVV.

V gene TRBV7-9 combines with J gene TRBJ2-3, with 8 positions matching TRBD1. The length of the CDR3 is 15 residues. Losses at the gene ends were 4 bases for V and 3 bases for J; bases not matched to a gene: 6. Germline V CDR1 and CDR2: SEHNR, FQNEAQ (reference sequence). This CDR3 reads CASSYPGGRTDTQYF. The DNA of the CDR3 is TGTGCCAGCAGCTACCCAGGGGGCCGGACAGATACGCAGTATTTT.

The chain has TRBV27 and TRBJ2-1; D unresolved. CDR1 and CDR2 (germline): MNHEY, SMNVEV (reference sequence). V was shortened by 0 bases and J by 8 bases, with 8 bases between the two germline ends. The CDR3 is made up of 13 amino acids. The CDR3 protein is CASSLSGSHEQFF. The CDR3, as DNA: TGTGCCAGCAGTTTATCGGGCAGCCATGAGCAGTTCTTC.

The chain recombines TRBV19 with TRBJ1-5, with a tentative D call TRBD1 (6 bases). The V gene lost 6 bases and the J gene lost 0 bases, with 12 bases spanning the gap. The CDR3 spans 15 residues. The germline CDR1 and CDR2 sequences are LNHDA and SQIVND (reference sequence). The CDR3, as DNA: TGTGCCAGTAGGGACACACAGGGTAGCAATCAGCCCCAGCATTTT. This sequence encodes CASRDTQGSNQPQHF.